The T cell receptor beta chain under discussion was sequenced for a study of beta chain features in type 1 diabetes. Study-wide results and limits: Sampled from patients, naive, central memory and Treg TCRB repertoires appeared more similar than those sampled from healthy donors.

As every portion of the isolated RNA was reverse transcribed, the sequencing read expressed TCRB transcripts. TCRdb's table, derived via immunoSEQ multiplex PCR, lists solely in-frame clones and lacks some. The sample holds some 500,000 clones; roughly 10% are singletons and the top ten take 0.045% to 0.05%. Germline CDR1 reads SGHNT; CDR2 reads YENEEA. Losses at the gene ends were 4 bases for V and 4 bases for J; bases not matched to a gene: 4. The CDR3 has 15 amino acids. This clone came up a few times. Its antigen is unidentified. V gene TRBV11-3 combines with J gene TRBJ2-2; 9 bases are a match to TRBD1. The sequencing input was naive CD4+ T cells from blood. The sequence was collected from a woman between 18 and 29 years old in good health. CDR3: CASSSGQGITGELFF. In DNA, the CDR3 is TGTGCCAGCAGCTCGGGACAGGGAATCACCGGGGAGCTGTTTTTT.